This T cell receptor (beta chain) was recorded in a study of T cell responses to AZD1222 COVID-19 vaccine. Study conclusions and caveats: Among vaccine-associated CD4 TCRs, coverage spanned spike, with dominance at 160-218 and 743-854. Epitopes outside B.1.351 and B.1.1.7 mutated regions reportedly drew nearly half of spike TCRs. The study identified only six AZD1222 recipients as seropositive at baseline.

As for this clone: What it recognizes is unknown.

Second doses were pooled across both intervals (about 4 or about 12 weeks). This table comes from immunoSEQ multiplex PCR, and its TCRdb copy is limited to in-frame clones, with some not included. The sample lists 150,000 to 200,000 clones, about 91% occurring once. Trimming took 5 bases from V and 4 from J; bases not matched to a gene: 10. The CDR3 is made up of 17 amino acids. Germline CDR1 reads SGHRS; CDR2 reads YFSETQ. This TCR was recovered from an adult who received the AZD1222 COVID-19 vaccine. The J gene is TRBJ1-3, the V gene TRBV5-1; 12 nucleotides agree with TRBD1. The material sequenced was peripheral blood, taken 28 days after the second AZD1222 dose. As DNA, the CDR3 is TGCGCCAGCAGTCCCGGGACAGGGGGCTCTTACGGAAACACCATATATTTT. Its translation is CASSPGTGGSYGNTIYF.